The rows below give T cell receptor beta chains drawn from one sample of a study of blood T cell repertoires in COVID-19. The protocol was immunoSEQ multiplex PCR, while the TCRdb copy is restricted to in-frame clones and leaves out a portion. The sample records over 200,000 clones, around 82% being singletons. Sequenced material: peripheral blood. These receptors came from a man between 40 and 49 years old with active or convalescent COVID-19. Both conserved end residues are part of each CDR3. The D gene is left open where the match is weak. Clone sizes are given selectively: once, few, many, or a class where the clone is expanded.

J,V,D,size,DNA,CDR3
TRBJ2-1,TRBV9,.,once,TGTGCCAGCAGCGTTTCAAGCGGCAATGAGCAGTTCTTC,CASSVSSGNEQFF
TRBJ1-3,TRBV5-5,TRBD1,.,TGTGCCAGTCGACAGGGCTCCCCGCTCTCTGGAAACACCATATATTTT,CASRQGSPLSGNTIYF
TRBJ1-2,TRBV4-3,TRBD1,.,TGCGCCAGCAGCCCTGGCAAGACAGGGAATGGCTACACCTTC,CASSPGKTGNGYTF
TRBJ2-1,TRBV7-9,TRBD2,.,TGTGCCAGCAGCTGGCGTTTAGCGGGGGCCCCAATCAATGAGCAGTTCTTC,CASSWRLAGAPINEQFF
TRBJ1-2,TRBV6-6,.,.,TGTGCCAGCACCAACACGTATGGCTACACCTTC,CASTNTYGYTF
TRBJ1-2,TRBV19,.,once,TGTGCCAGTAGTGCGTCAGGAGGGGAAACCTATGGCTACACCTTC,CASSASGGETYGYTF
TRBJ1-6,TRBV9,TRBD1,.,TGTGCCAGCAGCCCGACCCCGGGACAGGCTGATTCACCCCTCCACTTT,CASSPTPGQADSPLHF
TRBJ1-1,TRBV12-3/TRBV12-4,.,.,TGTGCCAGCAGTTTAGGGACAGCCAATGAAGCTTTCTTT,CASSLGTANEAFF
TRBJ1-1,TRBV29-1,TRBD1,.,TGCAGCGCTGGACAGGGGGCAATGAACACTGAAGCTTTCTTT,CSAGQGAMNTEAFF
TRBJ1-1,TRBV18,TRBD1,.,TGTGCCAGCTCACGGACAGGGGAAAACACTGAAGCTTTCTTT,CASSRTGENTEAFF
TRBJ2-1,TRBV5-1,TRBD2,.,TGCGCCAGCAGCTCCGGACTAGTTGGGGGACACAATGAGCAGTTCTTC,CASSSGLVGGHNEQFF
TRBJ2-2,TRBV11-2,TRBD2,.,TGTGCCAGCAGAGCTAGACTAGCAAGTACCGGGGAGCTGTTTTTT,CASRARLASTGELFF
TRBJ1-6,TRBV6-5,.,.,TGTGCCAGCGGGCCGGCAAGGCCCCTCCACTTT,CASGPARPLHF
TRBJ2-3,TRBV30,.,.,TGTGCCTGGAGTACCGGCGGGGCAACAGATACGCAGTATTTT,CAWSTGGATDTQYF
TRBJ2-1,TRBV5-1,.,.,TGCGCCAGCAGCTCCCGCGGCTCCTACAATGAGCAGTTCTTC,CASSSRGSYNEQFF
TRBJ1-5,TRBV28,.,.,TGTGCCAGCAGTCGAACAATCGTCCAGCCCCAGCATTTT,CASSRTIVQPQHF
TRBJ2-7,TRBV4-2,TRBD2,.,TGTGCCAGCAGCCAAGATAGCGGGAACTACGAGCAGTACTTC,CASSQDSGNYEQYF
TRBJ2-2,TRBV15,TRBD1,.,TGTGCCACCAGCTTCCAAACCAACAGGGGGTTGTCCGGGGAGCTGTTTTTT,CATSFQTNRGLSGELFF
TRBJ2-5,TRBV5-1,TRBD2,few,TGCGCCAGCAGCCGAGGGACTAGCGTGGAGACCCAGTACTTC,CASSRGTSVETQYF
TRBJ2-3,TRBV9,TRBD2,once,TGTGCCAGCAGCGTAGGGGAGACTAGCGGTACAGATACGCAGTATTTT,CASSVGETSGTDTQYF
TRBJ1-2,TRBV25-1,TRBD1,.,TGTGCCTGCCGCCCCGGGACAGGGGGCGGCTACACCTTC,CACRPGTGGGYTF
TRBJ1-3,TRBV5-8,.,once,TGTGCCAGCAGCTCTTCCGACAGGAGTGGAAACACCATATATTTT,CASSSSDRSGNTIYF
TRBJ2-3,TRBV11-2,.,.,TGTGCCAGCAGCTTAGGGACTAACACAGATACGCAGTATTTT,CASSLGTNTDTQYF
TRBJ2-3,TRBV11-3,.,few,TGTGCCAGCAGCTTACCCCGGTTCACAGATACGCAGTATTTT,CASSLPRFTDTQYF
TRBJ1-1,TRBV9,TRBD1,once,TGTGCCAGCAGCGTGCAGGGGGAACTGAACACTGAAGCTTTCTTT,CASSVQGELNTEAFF
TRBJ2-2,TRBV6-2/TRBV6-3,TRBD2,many,TGTGCCAGCAGTTTGAGTAGCGGGCCCGGGGAGCTGTTTTTT,CASSLSSGPGELFF
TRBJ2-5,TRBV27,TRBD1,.,TGTGCCAGCAGCTGGGACAGGGAGGGAGAGACCCAGTACTTC,CASSWDREGETQYF
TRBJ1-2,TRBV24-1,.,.,TGTGCCACCAGTGCAGGGCCGGGTGGCTACACCTTC,CATSAGPGGYTF
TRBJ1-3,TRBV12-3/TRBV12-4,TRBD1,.,TGTGCCAGCGCGACAGGGCCTGGAAACACCATATATTTT,CASATGPGNTIYF
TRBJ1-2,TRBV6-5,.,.,TGTGCCAGCAGTCCCCAGGGGAGAGGCCGTGTCGGCTACACCTTC,CASSPQGRGRVGYTF
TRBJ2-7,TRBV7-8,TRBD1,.,TGTGCCAGCAGCTCCTCGACAGGGGGTCTGGACGAGCAGTACTTC,CASSSSTGGLDEQYF
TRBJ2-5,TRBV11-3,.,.,TGTGCCAGCAGCTTAAGTTCCCGGGGGACTCAAGAGACCCAGTACTTC,CASSLSSRGTQETQYF